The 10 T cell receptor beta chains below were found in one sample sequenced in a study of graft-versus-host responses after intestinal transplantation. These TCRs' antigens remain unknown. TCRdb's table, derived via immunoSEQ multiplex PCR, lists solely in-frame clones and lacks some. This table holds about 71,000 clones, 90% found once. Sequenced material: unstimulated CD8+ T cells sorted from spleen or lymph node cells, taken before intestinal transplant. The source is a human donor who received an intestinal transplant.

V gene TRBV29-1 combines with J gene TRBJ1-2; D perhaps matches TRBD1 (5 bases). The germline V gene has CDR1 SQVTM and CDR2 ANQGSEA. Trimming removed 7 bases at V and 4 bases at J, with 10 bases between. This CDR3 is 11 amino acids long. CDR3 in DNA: TGCAGCGCCAAGACAGTCTATGGCTACACCTTC. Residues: CSAKTVYGYTF.

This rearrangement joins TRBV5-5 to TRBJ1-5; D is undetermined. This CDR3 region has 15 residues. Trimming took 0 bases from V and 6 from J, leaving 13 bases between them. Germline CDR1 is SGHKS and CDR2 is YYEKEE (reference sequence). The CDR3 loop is CASSLGYEGGQPQHF. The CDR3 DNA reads TGTGCCAGCAGCTTGGGGTACGAGGGCGGTCAGCCCCAGCATTTT.

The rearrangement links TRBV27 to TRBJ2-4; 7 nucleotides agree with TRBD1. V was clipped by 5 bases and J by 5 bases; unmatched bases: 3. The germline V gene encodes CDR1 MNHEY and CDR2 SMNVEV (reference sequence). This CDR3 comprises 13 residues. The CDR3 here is CASSPDRQNIQYF. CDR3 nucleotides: TGTGCCAGCAGTCCGGACAGGCAAAACATTCAGTACTTC.

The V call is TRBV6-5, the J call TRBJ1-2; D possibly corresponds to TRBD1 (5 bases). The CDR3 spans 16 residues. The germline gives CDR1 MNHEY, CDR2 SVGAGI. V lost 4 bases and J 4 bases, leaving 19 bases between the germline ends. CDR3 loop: CASSLQVGLVGYGYTF. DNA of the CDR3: TGTGCCAGCAGTTTGCAGGTGGGACTAGTCGGCTATGGCTACACCTTC.

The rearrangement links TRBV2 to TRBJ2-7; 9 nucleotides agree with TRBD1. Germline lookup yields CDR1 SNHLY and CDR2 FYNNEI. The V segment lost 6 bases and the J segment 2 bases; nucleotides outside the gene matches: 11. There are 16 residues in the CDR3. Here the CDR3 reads CASSQPRTGVTYEQYF. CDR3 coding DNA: TGTGCCAGCAGCCAGCCTAGGACAGGGGTCACCTACGAGCAGTACTTC.

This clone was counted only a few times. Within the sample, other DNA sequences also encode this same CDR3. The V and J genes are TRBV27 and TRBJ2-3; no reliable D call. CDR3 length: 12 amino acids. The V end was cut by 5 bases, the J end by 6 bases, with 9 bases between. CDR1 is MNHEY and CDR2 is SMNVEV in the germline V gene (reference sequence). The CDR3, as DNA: TGTGCCAGCAGTCCCGCCGGGGATACGCAGTATTTT. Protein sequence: CASSPAGDTQYF.

The CDR3 DNA follows: TGTGCCAGCAGTCGTGAGGGATCGTTAGAGACCCAGTACTTC. Translated, it gives CASSREGSLETQYF. The V and J genes are TRBV6-6 and TRBJ2-5, with D possibly matching TRBD2 (5 bases). V was pared by 5 bases and J by 4 bases, with 14 bases between. The CDR3 runs 14 residues. Germline V gene data show CDR1 as MNHNY and CDR2 as SVGAGI (reference sequence).

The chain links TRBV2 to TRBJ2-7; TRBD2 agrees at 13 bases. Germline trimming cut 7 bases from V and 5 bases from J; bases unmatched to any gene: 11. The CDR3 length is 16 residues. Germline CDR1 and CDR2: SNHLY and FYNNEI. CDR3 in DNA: TGTGCCAGCACCTTCCCGACTAGCGGGGGGAGGGACGAGCAGTACTTC. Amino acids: CASTFPTSGGRDEQYF. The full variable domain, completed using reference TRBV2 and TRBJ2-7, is EPEVTQTPSHQVTQMGQEVILRCVPISNHLYFYWYRQILGQKVEFLVSFYNNEISEKSEIFDDQFSVERPDGSNFTLKIRSTKLEDSAMYFCASTFPTSGGRDEQYFGPGTRLTVT.

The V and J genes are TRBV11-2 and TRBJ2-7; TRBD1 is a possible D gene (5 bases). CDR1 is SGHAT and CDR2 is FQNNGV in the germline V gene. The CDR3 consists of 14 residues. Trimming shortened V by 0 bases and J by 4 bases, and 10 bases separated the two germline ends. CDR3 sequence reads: CASSLEQGWYEQYF. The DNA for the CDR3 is TGTGCCAGCAGCTTAGAGCAGGGTTGGTACGAGCAGTACTTC.

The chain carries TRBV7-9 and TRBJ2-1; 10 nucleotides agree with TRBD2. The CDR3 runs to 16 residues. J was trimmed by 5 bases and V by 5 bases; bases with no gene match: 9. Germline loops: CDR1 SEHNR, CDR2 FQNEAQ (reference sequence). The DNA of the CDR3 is TGTGCCAGCAGCCCCCGAGCGGGGGGGGCTCACAATGAGCAGTTCTTC. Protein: CASSPRAGGAHNEQFF.